The 2 T cell receptor beta chains presented below share a single source sample, sequenced in a study of vaccination and CD4 T cells after COVID-19. Oncomine TCR Beta short-read sequencing was applied to DNA from cultured CD4+ T cells. Each CDR3 protein gets one entry after TCRdb re-called the PCR reads with MiXCR. The sample lists about 17,000 distinct CDR3 sequences, 45% to 60% occurring once. The sample's time point: late sampling 161 to 241 days after vaccination in three convalescent patients. The treatment is: roughly ten-day PBMC culture with coronavirus spike peptide pools or control peptides (ViraFEST assay). Their antigens are not known. Material: CD4+ T cells from blood, cultured in vitro, obtained about 7 months after SARS-CoV-2 vaccination. All receptors derive from a human donor who had recovered from COVID-19.

This clonotype has only a few counts. The rearrangement joins TRBV21-1 to TRBJ1-1; no DNA check was done on the table's D call, TRBD1. TRBV21-1 is a pseudogene segment. This CDR3 contains 20 residues. The CDR3 coding sequence is TGTGCCAGCAGCAACCCGGGACAGGGTTGTTGGGTAGTACGATACACTGAAGCTTTCTTT. Encoded protein: CASSNPGQGCWVVRYTEAFF.

The chain joins TRBV20-1 to TRBJ2-1; the match to TRBD2 covers 7 bases. The CDR3 consists of 13 residues. The junction had 11 bases not matched to a gene; V was cut back by 8 bases and J by 7 bases. Germline V gene lookup returns CDR1 DFQATT and CDR2 SNEGSKA (reference sequence). The CDR3 loop reads CSLPSGVLNEQFF. The CDR3 DNA reads TGCAGTCTCCCCAGCGGGGTGCTGAATGAGCAGTTCTTC.